The 27 T cell receptor beta chains below were found in one sample sequenced in a study of cytomegalovirus exposure and HLA in healthy donors. The PCR employed 60 Vbeta primers together with 13 Jbeta primers. Sequencing was performed with immunoSEQ multiplex PCR; in TCRdb, only in-frame clones are kept and a portion is missing. The sample contains 80,000 to 100,000 clones, about two thirds of which appear only once. The sequencing sample was made of PBMCs. Source of these receptors: a man between 50 and 59 years old in good health and CMV-seronegative.

The rearrangement uses TRBV11-2 and TRBJ2-7; weak D call: TRBD2 (5 bases). This CDR3 is 17 amino acids long. V lost 5 bases to trimming and J lost 2 bases, with 22 bases between them. The germline V gene has CDR1 SGHAT and CDR2 FQNNGV. Here the CDR3 DNA reads TGTGCCAGCAGCCATCTCCGAGGGCCTAGCAGTCCCTACGAGCAGTACTTC. This codes for CASSHLRGPSSPYEQYF.

Here the CDR3 DNA reads TGTGCCAGCAGGTTTTCCGGACAGGAGAATTCACCCCTCCACTTT. Amino acids: CASRFSGQENSPLHF. This chain joins TRBV7-9 and TRBJ1-6; TRBD1 matches at 7 bases. Germline V CDR1 and CDR2: SEHNR, FQNEAQ (reference sequence). CDR3 size: 15 residues. The V gene end was trimmed by 6 bases and the J gene end by 7 bases; junction bases not matched to a gene: 9.

This rearrangement joins TRBV5-4 to TRBJ2-2, with no clear D. This CDR3 is 14 amino acids long. Germline V gene sequence: CDR1 SGHNT, CDR2 YYREEE (reference sequence). V dropped 0 bases and J dropped 4 bases, with 7 bases sitting between them. The CDR3 coding sequence is TGTGCCAGCAGCTTGGACACCGTCACCGGGGAGCTGTTTTTT. Its translation: CASSLDTVTGELFF.

The CDR3 loop reads CASSIGATSGRAEQFF. CDR3 DNA sequence: TGTGCCAGTAGTATAGGGGCGACTAGCGGGAGGGCTGAGCAGTTCTTC. This chain joins TRBV19 and TRBJ2-1, with 14 positions matching TRBD2. Germline V gives CDR1 LNHDA, CDR2 SQIVND (reference sequence). This CDR3 is 16 amino acids long. Losses at the gene ends were 1 base for V and 9 bases for J; bases not matched to a gene: 5.

In its sample, this clone was seen a few times. The chain uses TRBV19 and TRBJ1-4, with D possibly TRBD1 on 6 matching bases. There are 15 residues in the CDR3. V lost 7 bases to trimming and J lost 0 bases, with 12 bases between them. Germline-derived CDR1 and CDR2 are LNHDA and SQIVND (reference sequence). The CDR3, as DNA: TGTGCCAGTAAAACCCGGACAGCAACTAATGAAAAACTGTTTTTT. It yields the protein CASKTRTATNEKLFF.

This chain's CDR3 is CASSPGVGREKLFF. The CDR3 DNA reads as TGTGCCAGCAGTCCGGGGGTGGGTCGGGAAAAACTGTTTTTT. The chain carries TRBV25-1 and TRBJ1-4; tentative D call: TRBD1 (5 bases). The CDR3 covers 14 residues. Trimming removed 5 bases from V and 8 bases from J, with 15 bases in between. CDR1 MGHDK and CDR2 SYGVNS come from the germline V gene.

This chain joins TRBV7-7 and TRBJ2-2; weak D call: TRBD2 (5 bases). Per the germline V gene, CDR1 is SSHAT and CDR2 is FNYEAQ (reference sequence). The CDR3 sequence is 14 residues long. The DNA for the CDR3 is TGTGCTACCCTTTCTCCCGGGGACACCGGGGAGCTGTTTTTT. As protein: CATLSPGDTGELFF. Variable domain in full (rest from reference TRBV7-7 and TRBJ2-2): GAGVSQSPRYKVTKRGQDVTLRCDPISSHATLYWYQQALGQGPEFLTYFNYEAQPDKSGLPSDRFSAERPEGSISTLTIQRTEQRDSAMYRCATLSPGDTGELFFGEGSRLTVL.

This clone was detected once. The same CDR3 arises from other DNA sequences in this sample as well. The V call is TRBV19, the J call TRBJ1-2; tentatively, D is TRBD1 (6 bases). V lost 0 bases to trimming and J lost 4 bases, with 9 bases between them. The germline gives CDR1 LNHDA, CDR2 SQIVND (reference sequence). The CDR3 is 14 amino acids. CDR3 nucleotides: TGTGCCAGTAGTATAGAAGCAGGGGTCTATGGCTACACCTTC. Its protein is CASSIEAGVYGYTF.

The sample holds a few counts of this clone. The rearrangement links TRBV14 to TRBJ2-3; D uncertain. The V gene's germline CDR1 is SGHDN and CDR2 FVKESK. V was trimmed by 0 bases and J by 5 bases, leaving 6 bases between them. The CDR3 extends over 13 amino acids. In nucleotides, the CDR3 is TGTGCCAGCAGCCAAGATTCCTTAGATACGCAGTATTTT. Translation gives CASSQDSLDTQYF.

This chain uses TRBV6-1 with TRBJ1-1; 7 bases are a match to TRBD1. CDR3 length: 13 amino acids. Per germline, CDR1 MNHNS and CDR2 SASEGT. The trim removed 3 bases at V and 5 bases at J, leaving 3 bases unmatched. The CDR3 nucleotides read TGTGCCAGCAGTGATCCGGGACAGACTGAAGCTTTCTTT. It is translated as CASSDPGQTEAFF.

CDR3 DNA: TGCGCCAGCAGCCCAGGGCGGGGCCTTTATCAGCCCCAGCATTTT. Encoded protein: CASSPGRGLYQPQHF. This sequence joins TRBV4-3 and TRBJ1-5, with a tentative D call TRBD1 (5 bases). Germline V gives CDR1 LGHNA, CDR2 YSLEER. Trimming stripped 4 bases from V and 5 bases from J, with 15 bases between. This CDR3 is built from 15 residues.

The CDR3 spells CASSPDRGSYEQYF. In DNA, the CDR3 is TGTGCCAGCAGCCCAGACAGGGGCAGCTACGAGCAGTACTTC. The chain uses TRBV5-7 and TRBJ2-7; 8 bases match TRBD1. TRBV5-7 is an open reading frame whose function is uncertain. After removal of 4 bases from V and 3 bases from J, the junction contained 6 bases not matched to a gene. CDR3 size: 14 residues.

The chain uses TRBV18 and TRBJ2-1, with 8 nucleotides matching TRBD2. V shed 2 bases and J 8 bases; nucleotides not matched to a gene: 2. Germline V gives CDR1 KGHSH, CDR2 LQKENI. The CDR3 extends over 13 amino acids. CDR3 sequence reads: CASSPSGLDEQFF. CDR3 in DNA: TGTGCCAGCTCACCATCGGGACTAGATGAGCAGTTCTTC.

V is TRBV12-5 and J is TRBJ1-1; D might be TRBD1 (5 bases). Trimming removed 6 bases from V and 4 bases from J, with 9 bases in between. Germline V CDR1 and CDR2: LGHNT, FRNRAP. CDR3 length: 12 residues. The CDR3 nucleotides read TGTGCTAGTGGGATGGGGGGCACTGAAGCTTTCTTT. Residues: CASGMGGTEAFF.

V usage is TRBV6-5 and J usage is TRBJ1-1, with a tentative D call TRBD1 (5 bases). In germline, CDR1 is MNHEY, CDR2 SVGAGI. Trimming left V 0 bases short and J 0 bases short, with 8 bases between. There are 15 residues in the CDR3. The chain's CDR3 is CASSYSPGVNTEAFF. For the CDR3, the DNA is TGTGCCAGCAGTTACTCACCGGGGGTGAACACTGAAGCTTTCTTT.

V is TRBV5-1 and J is TRBJ2-6; 9 bases align to TRBD1. The germline V gene encodes CDR1 SGHRS and CDR2 YFSETQ. The V segment lost 2 bases and the J segment 2 bases; nucleotides outside the gene matches: 8. The CDR3 has 18 amino acids. This CDR3 reads CASSLAGTGSPGANVLTF. The CDR3 region has the DNA TGCGCCAGCAGCTTAGCCGGGACAGGGAGTCCTGGGGCCAACGTCCTGACTTTC.

This clone is a singleton in its sample. The V call is TRBV27, the J call TRBJ2-1, with a possible D match to TRBD1 (6 bases). Looked up from germline, CDR1 is MNHEY and CDR2 is SMNVEV (reference sequence). V was trimmed by 1 base and J by 8 bases, leaving 18 bases between them. The CDR3 loop spans 16 amino acids. This CDR3 reads CASSLFTSGAKHEQFF. DNA of the CDR3: TGTGCCAGCAGTTTATTTACTTCAGGGGCTAAACATGAGCAGTTCTTC.

The V call is TRBV12-2, the J call TRBJ2-1; TRBD2 is taken as the D call from the table, unchecked against the DNA. TRBV12-2 is noted as a pseudogene. This CDR3 has 16 residues. The CDR3 DNA sequence: TGTGCAAGTCGCTGGCCACTAGCCCTTTCCTACAATGAGCAGTTCTTC. It encodes CASRWPLALSYNEQFF.

The chain recombines TRBV25-1 with TRBJ2-1, with 7 positions matching TRBD2. The CDR3 covers 16 residues. Germline CDR1 and CDR2: MGHDK and SYGVNS. V lost 4 bases, J lost 8 bases, and 14 bases stayed unmatched. For the CDR3, the DNA is TGTGCCAGCAGTGCGGGTACAGCGGGGCTTCCCCATGAGCAGTTCTTC. It is translated as CASSAGTAGLPHEQFF.

This chain uses TRBV18 with TRBJ2-5; weak D call: TRBD2 (5 bases). The V gene's germline CDR1 is KGHSH and CDR2 LQKENI. Trimming took 0 bases from V and 2 from J, leaving 7 bases between them. This CDR3 contains 14 residues. Here the CDR3 DNA reads TGTGCCAGCTCACCACCGACGGGGCAAGAGACCCAGTACTTC. This gives the protein CASSPPTGQETQYF.

This chain joins TRBV18 and TRBJ2-7, with 7 bases fitting TRBD1. V lost 5 bases, J lost 0 bases, and 10 bases stayed unmatched. The CDR3 is 16 amino acids. Looked up from germline, CDR1 is KGHSH and CDR2 is LQKENI. CDR3 sequence: CASSRAEQGTSYEQYF. The CDR3 region has the DNA TGTGCCAGCTCAAGGGCGGAACAGGGGACCTCCTACGAGCAGTACTTC.

The V gene is TRBV28, the J gene TRBJ2-3, with 9 bases lining up with TRBD2. Looked up from germline, CDR1 is MDHEN and CDR2 is SYDVKM. V shed 1 base and J 4 bases; nucleotides not matched to a gene: 6. There are 16 residues in the CDR3. DNA for the CDR3: TGTGCCAGCAGTTTATATAGCGGGAGTCGGGCAGATACGCAGTATTTT. Its protein is CASSLYSGSRADTQYF.

In this sample, this clone turned up many times. Here the CDR3 reads CASSEAGGHTGELFF. In nucleotides, the CDR3 is TGTGCCAGCAGTGAAGCGGGGGGGCACACCGGGGAGCTGTTTTTT. The chain joins TRBV6-4 to TRBJ2-2, with 10 bases matching TRBD2. The germline V gene encodes CDR1 MRHNA and CDR2 SNTAGT. The CDR3 spans 15 residues. The V segment lost 3 bases and the J segment 3 bases; nucleotides outside the gene matches: 1.

The chain links TRBV28 to TRBJ1-2, with 7 bases identical to TRBD1. The V gene end was trimmed by 2 bases and the J gene end by 12 bases; junction bases not matched to a gene: 12. This CDR3 comprises 14 residues. Germline V CDR1 and CDR2: MDHEN, SYDVKM. Here the CDR3 DNA reads TGTGCCAGCAGTTTAGGACAGGCCTCATCCGGCAACACCTTC. Protein product: CASSLGQASSGNTF.

The chain employs TRBV28 and TRBJ2-1; tentatively, D is TRBD1 (5 bases). Per the germline V gene, CDR1 is MDHEN and CDR2 is SYDVKM. The CDR3 spans 18 residues. Trimming removed 2 bases at V and 5 bases at J, with 22 bases between. CDR3 in DNA: TGTGCCAGCAGTTTAAGGGGATTCCGGCAGGGTGGAGACAATGAGCAGTTCTTC. Translating gives CASSLRGFRQGGDNEQFF. The entire variable domain, with the rest obtained from reference TRBV28 and TRBJ2-1, is as follows: DVKVTQSSRYLVKRTGEKVFLECVQDMDHENMFWYRQDPGLGLRLIYFSYDVKMKEKGDIPEGYSVSREKKERFSLILESASTNQTSMYLCASSLRGFRQGGDNEQFFGPGTRLTVL.

V and J are TRBV19 and TRBJ2-3, with 8 bases that match TRBD2. The CDR3 spans 15 residues. Germline V gene data show CDR1 as LNHDA and CDR2 as SQIVND (reference sequence). V lost 3 bases and J lost 2; bases outside the gene matches: 4. The CDR3 loop is CASSMGLDFTDTQYF. The CDR3 DNA reads as TGTGCCAGTAGTATGGGACTAGACTTCACAGATACGCAGTATTTT.

The chain couples TRBV6-5 to TRBJ1-2; weak D call: TRBD1 (6 bases). The CDR3 covers 12 residues. The V end was cut by 8 bases, the J end by 1 base, with 8 bases between. Looked up from germline, CDR1 is MNHEY and CDR2 is SVGAGI. The CDR3 nucleotides are TGTGCCAGCGGACAGATTAACTATGGCTACACCTTC. Its translation is CASGQINYGYTF.